Reported below is one T cell receptor (beta chain). Other DNA sequences within the sample encode an identical CDR3. The data derive from a study of blood T cell repertoires in COVID-19. Overall study context: Spain, Italy and the United States supplied samples that represented acute and convalescent COVID-19. T cells, B-cell-depleted T cells, or PBMCs provided the cDNA or gDNA that served as material.

In the original processing: How many nucleated cells were present was estimated from reference gene primer amplification. Assay used: immunoSEQ multiplex PCR; TCRdb lists only in-frame clones, some missing. V and J calls and clone size are copied from that table; D and trimming were computed from the DNA. The data show 250,000 or so clones, roughly 90% seen once. The trim removed 0 bases at V and 5 bases at J, leaving 2 bases unmatched. The V gene's germline CDR1 is SGHRS and CDR2 YFSETQ. CDR3 length: 14 amino acids. Source material: peripheral blood. The TCR comes from a woman aged 30 to 39 with acute or convalescent COVID-19. The chain employs TRBV5-1 and TRBJ2-5; 9 bases match TRBD2. CDR3: CASSLGTSGETQYF. The CDR3 nucleotides are TGCGCCAGCAGCTTGGGAACTAGCGGGGAGACCCAGTACTTC.